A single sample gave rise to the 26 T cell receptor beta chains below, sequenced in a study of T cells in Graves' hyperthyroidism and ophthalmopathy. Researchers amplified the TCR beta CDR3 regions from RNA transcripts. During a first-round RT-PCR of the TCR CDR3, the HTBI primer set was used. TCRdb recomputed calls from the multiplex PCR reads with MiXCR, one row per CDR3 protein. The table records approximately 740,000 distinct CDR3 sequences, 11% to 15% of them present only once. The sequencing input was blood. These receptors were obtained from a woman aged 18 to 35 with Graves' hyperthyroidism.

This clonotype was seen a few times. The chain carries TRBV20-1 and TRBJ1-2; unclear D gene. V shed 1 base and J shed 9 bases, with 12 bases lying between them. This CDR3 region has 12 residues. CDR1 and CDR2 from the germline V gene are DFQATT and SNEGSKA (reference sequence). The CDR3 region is CSARADRERYTF. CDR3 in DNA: TGCAGTGCTAGAGCCGATCGAGAACGCTACACCTTC.

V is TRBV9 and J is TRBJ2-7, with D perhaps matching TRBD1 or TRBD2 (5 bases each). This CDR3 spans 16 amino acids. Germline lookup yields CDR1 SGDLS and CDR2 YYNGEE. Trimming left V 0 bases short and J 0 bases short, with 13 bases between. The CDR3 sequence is CASSVAGDGSSYEQYF. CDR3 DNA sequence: TGTGCCAGCAGCGTAGCCGGGGACGGATCCTCCTACGAGCAGTACTTC.

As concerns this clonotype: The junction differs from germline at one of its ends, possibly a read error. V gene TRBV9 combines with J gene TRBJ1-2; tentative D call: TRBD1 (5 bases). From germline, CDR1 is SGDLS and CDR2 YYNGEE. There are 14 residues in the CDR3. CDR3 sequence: CTSSASGGGYGYTF. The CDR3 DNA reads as TGTACCAGCAGCGCGTCGGGGGGGGGCTATGGCTACACCTTC.

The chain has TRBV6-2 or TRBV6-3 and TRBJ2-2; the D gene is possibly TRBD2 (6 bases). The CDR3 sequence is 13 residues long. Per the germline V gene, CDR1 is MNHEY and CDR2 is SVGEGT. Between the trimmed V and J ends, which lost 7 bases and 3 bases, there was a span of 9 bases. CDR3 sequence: CASKDYYTGELFF. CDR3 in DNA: TGTGCCAGCAAGGACTACTACACCGGGGAGCTGTTTTTT.

CDR3 nucleotides: TGTGCCAGCAGCTTAGGGACTAACTCTAACAATGAGCAGTTCTTC. Its translation: CASSLGTNSNNEQFF. The rearrangement uses TRBV7-9 and TRBJ2-1; the D gene is possibly TRBD2 (6 bases). Germline assignment: CDR1 SEHNR and CDR2 FQNEAQ (reference sequence). Trimming shortened V by 1 base and J by 5 bases, and 12 bases separated the two germline ends. The CDR3 sequence is 15 residues long.

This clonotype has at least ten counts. The CDR3 nucleotides read TGTGCCAGCAGTTTGTTGGACGCGAACACTGAAGCTTTCTTT. Residues: CASSLLDANTEAFF. The chain recombines TRBV27 with TRBJ1-1; D is undetermined. Per the germline V gene, CDR1 is MNHEY and CDR2 is SMNVEV (reference sequence). This CDR3 spans 14 amino acids. V was shortened by 3 bases and J by 1 base, with 9 bases between the two germline ends.

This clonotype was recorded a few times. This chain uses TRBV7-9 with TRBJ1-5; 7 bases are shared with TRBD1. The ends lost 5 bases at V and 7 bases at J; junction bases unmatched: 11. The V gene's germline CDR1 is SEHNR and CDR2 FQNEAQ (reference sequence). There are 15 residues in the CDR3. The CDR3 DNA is TGTGCCAGCAGCCCTAGGGACAGTCAGGGACAGCCCCAGCATTTT. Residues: CASSPRDSQGQPQHF.

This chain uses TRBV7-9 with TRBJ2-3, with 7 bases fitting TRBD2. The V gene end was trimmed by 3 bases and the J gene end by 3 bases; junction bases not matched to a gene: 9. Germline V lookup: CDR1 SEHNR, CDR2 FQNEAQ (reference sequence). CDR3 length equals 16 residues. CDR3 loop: CASSFPGAGVTDTQYF. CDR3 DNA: TGTGCCAGCAGCTTCCCTGGGGCGGGAGTAACAGATACGCAGTATTTT.

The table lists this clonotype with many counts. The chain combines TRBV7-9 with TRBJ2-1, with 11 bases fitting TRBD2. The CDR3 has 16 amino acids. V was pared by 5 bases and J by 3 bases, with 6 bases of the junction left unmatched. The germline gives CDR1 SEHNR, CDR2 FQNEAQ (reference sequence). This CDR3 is CASSAPGLADYNEQFF. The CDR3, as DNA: TGTGCCAGCAGCGCTCCGGGACTAGCGGACTACAATGAGCAGTTCTTC.

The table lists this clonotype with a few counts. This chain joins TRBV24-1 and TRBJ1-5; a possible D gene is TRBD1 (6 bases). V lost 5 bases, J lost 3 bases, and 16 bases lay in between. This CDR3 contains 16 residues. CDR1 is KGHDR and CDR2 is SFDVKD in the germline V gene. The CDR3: CATSAKGQGPNQPQHF. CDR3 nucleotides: TGTGCCACCAGTGCAAAGGGGCAGGGGCCCAATCAGCCCCAGCATTTT.

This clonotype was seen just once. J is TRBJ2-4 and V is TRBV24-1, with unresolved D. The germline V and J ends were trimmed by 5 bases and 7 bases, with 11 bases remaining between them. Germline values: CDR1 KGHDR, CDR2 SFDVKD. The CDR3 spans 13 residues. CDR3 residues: CATSGQPTNIQYF. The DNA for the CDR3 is TGTGCCACCAGTGGGCAGCCGACCAACATTCAGTACTTC.

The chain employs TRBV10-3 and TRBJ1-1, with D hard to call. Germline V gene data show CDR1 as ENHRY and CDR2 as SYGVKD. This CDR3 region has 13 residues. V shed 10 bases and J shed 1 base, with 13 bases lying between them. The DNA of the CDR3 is TGTGCCAGCATGCAGAGGGCGAACACTGAAGCTTTCTTT. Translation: CASMQRANTEAFF.

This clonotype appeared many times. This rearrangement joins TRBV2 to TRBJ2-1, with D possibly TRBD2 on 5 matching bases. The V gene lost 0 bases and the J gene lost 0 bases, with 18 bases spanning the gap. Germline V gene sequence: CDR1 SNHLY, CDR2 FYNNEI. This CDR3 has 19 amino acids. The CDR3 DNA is TGTGCCAGCAGTGAAGCCCGATCGAGAACTAGAAGCTCCTACAATGAGCAGTTCTTC. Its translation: CASSEARSRTRSSYNEQFF.

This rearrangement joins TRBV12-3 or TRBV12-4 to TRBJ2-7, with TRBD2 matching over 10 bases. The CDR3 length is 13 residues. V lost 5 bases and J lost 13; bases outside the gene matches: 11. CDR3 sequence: CASSKGLADGRYF. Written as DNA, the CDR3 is TGTGCCAGCAGTAAAGGACTAGCGGACGGAAGATACTTC.

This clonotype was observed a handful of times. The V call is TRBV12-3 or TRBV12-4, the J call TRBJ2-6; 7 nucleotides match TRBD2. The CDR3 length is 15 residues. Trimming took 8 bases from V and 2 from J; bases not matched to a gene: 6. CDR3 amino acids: CASAMGGAGANVLTF. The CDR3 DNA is TGTGCCAGCGCCATGGGGGGGGCTGGGGCCAACGTCCTGACTTTC.

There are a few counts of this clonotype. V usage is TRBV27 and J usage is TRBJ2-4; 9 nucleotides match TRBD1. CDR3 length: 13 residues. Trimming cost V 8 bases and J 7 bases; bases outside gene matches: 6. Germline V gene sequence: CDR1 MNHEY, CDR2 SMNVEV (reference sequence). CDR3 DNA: TGTGCCAGCGGGACGGGGACAGGGAACATTCAGTACTTC. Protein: CASGTGTGNIQYF.

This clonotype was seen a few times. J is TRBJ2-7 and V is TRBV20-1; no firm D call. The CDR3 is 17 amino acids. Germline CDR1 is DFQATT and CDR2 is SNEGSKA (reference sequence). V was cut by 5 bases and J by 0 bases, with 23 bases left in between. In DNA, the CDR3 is TGCAGTGCTCCTAATCCAGCGAATTACCTAAGCTCCTACGAGCAGTACTTC. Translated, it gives CSAPNPANYLSSYEQYF.

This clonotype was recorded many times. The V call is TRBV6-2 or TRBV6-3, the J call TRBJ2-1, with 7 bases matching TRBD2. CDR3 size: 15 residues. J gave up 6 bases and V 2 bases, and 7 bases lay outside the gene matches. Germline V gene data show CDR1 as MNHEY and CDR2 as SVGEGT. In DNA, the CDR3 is TGTGCCAGCAGTTACCTGGGCGGGAGTGGCAATGAGCAGTTCTTC. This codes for CASSYLGGSGNEQFF.

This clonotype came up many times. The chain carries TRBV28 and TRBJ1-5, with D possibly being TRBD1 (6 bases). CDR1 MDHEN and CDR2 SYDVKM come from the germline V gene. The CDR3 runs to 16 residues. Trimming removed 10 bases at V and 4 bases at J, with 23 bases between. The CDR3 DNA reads TGTGCCACTGACGATAGACACCGGGACACTAATCAGCCCCAGCATTTT. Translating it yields CATDDRHRDTNQPQHF. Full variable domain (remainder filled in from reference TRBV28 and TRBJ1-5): DVKVTQSSRYLVKRTGEKVFLECVQDMDHENMFWYRQDPGLGLRLIYFSYDVKMKEKGDIPEGYSVSREKKERFSLILESASTNQTSMYLCATDDRHRDTNQPQHFGDGTRLSIL.

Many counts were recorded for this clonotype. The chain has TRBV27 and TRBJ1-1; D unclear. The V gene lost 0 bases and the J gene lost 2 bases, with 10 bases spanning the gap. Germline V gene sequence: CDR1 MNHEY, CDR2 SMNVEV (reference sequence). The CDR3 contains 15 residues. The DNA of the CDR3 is TGTGCCAGCAGTTTATCAGGGCTGTCAAACACTGAAGCTTTCTTT. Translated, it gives CASSLSGLSNTEAFF.

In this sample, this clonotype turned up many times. CDR3 sequence (DNA): TGCGCCAGCAGAACCCAGGGTGTCGGCCGGAATGAAGCTTTCTTT. As protein: CASRTQGVGRNEAFF. The chain carries TRBV5-1 and TRBJ1-1, with a tentative D call TRBD1 (5 bases). Trimming took off 5 bases at V and 7 bases at J, with 21 bases between the two ends. Germline CDR1 reads SGHRS; CDR2 reads YFSETQ. The CDR3 consists of 15 residues.

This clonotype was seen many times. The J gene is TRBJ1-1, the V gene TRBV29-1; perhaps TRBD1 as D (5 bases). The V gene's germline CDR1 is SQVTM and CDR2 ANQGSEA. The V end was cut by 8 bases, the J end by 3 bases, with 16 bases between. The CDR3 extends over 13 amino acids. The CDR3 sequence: CSPYGAGDTEAFF. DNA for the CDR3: TGCAGCCCTTACGGGGCGGGGGACACTGAAGCTTTCTTT.

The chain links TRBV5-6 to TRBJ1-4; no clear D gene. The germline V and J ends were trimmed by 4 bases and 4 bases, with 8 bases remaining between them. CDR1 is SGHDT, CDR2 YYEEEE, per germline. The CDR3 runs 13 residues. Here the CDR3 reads CASSADLNEKLFF. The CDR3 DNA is TGTGCCAGCAGCGCTGACCTTAATGAAAAACTGTTTTTT.

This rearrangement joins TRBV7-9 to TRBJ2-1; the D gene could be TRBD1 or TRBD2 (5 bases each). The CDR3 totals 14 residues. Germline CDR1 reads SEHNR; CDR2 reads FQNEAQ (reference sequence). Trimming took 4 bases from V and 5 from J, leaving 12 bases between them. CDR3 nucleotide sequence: TGTGCCAGCAGCTCTAGCTTGACAGACAATGAGCAGTTCTTC. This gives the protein CASSSSLTDNEQFF. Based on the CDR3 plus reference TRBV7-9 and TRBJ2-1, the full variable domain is DTGVSQNPRHKITKRGQNVTFRCDPISEHNRLYWYRQTLGQGPEFLTYFQNEAQLEKSRLLSDRFSAERPKGSFSTLEIQRTEQGDSAMYLCASSSSLTDNEQFFGPGTRLTVL.

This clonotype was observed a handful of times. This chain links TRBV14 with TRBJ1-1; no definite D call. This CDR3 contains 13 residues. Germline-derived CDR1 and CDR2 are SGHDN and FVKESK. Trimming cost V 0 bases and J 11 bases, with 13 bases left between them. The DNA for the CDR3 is TGTGCCAGCAGCCAAGAGTTGGCTTCCGGGGCTTTCTTT. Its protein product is CASSQELASGAFF.

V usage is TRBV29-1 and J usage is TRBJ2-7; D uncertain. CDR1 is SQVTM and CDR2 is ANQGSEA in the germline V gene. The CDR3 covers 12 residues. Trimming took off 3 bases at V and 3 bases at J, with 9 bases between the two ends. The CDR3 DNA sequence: TGCAGCGTTGAGGGGTCCTTCTACGAGCAGTACTTC. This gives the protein CSVEGSFYEQYF.